These T cell receptor beta chains were read from a single sample in a study of PD-1 blockade in classical Hodgkin lymphoma. Using immunoSEQ multiplex PCR, the repertoire was profiled, and TCRdb retains in-frame clones only, with some absent. This table has 20,000 or so clones, roughly 80% appearing once. The input for sequencing was CD4+ T cells from blood, taken before the fourth cycle of nivolumab. The receptors here all came from a human donor with classical Hodgkin lymphoma. Both conserved end residues are part of each CDR3. Fields, in order: clone size, J gene, D gene, V gene, CDR3 length, CDR3 protein, CDR3 DNA. D genes are given only for firm matches. Not every row has a clone size; where given, it reads once, few, many or a size class.

>NA|TRBJ2-5|TRBD2|TRBV10-3|15
CAISESAGGVETQYF
TGTGCCATCAGTGAGTCGGCGGGAGGGGTTGAGACCCAGTACTTC
>NA|TRBJ1-2|TRBD1|TRBV27|14
CASRPGTGGHGYTF
TGTGCCAGCAGGCCCGGGACAGGGGGCCATGGCTACACCTTC
>NA|TRBJ2-7|NA|TRBV6-1|14
CASSDRGPSYEQYF
TGTGCCAGCAGTGACAGGGGCCCTTCCTACGAGCAGTACTTC
>NA|TRBJ2-5|TRBD2|TRBV27|17
CASSLYASGSYQETQYF
TGTGCCAGCAGTTTATATGCTAGCGGGAGTTACCAAGAGACCCAGTACTTC
>NA|TRBJ1-4|NA|TRBV18|13
CASSAGLNEKLFF
TGTGCCAGCTCAGCGGGACTAAATGAAAAACTGTTTTTT
>NA|TRBJ2-7|NA|TRBV6-6|13
CASELPGSYEQYF
TGTGCCAGCGAACTACCGGGCAGCTACGAGCAGTACTTC
>NA|TRBJ1-1|TRBD1|TRBV28|17
CASSHRDRGTMNTEAFF
TGTGCCAGCAGCCACCGGGACAGGGGAACTATGAACACTGAAGCTTTCTTT
>few|TRBJ2-7|TRBD2|TRBV27|13
CATRTSGSYEQYF
TGTGCCACCAGGACTAGCGGGAGTTACGAGCAGTACTTC
>NA|TRBJ2-3|TRBD2|TRBV7-3|16
CASSPAGGRGTDTQYF
TGTGCCAGCAGCCCCGCGGGAGGCCGCGGCACAGATACGCAGTATTTT
>NA|TRBJ2-2|NA|TRBV19|14
CASSQFVTAGELFF
TGTGCCAGTAGCCAGTTTGTCACAGCCGGGGAGCTGTTTTTT
>once|TRBJ1-2|NA|TRBV6-1|12
CASSDSSTGYTF
TGTGCCAGCAGTGACTCCTCGACCGGCTACACCTTC
>NA|TRBJ2-3|NA|TRBV6-5|13
CASSYIGAGWRYF
TGTGCCAGCAGTTACATTGGGGCGGGATGGAGGTATTTT
>NA|TRBJ1-1|NA|TRBV28|15
CASSLFRQLNTEAFF
TGTGCCAGCAGTTTATTTCGGCAGTTGAACACTGAAGCTTTCTTT
>NA|TRBJ1-3|TRBD1|TRBV6-1|14
CASSPRDRGNTIYF
TGTGCCAGCAGTCCCAGGGACAGGGGAAACACCATATATTTT
>NA|TRBJ2-5|NA|TRBV25-1|12
CASRGHPETQYF
TGTGCCAGCAGAGGACATCCGGAGACCCAGTACTTC
>NA|TRBJ1-5|NA|TRBV28|17
CASSFPPRRGTGQPQHF
TGTGCCAGCAGTTTCCCCCCGCGTAGGGGAACGGGGCAGCCCCAGCATTTT
>NA|TRBJ2-5|TRBD2|TRBV6-6|15
CASTLSGRAKETQYF
TGTGCCAGCACCCTTAGCGGGAGGGCGAAGGAGACCCAGTACTTC
>NA|TRBJ2-2|NA|TRBV4-1|14
CASSRPSEPGELFF
TGCGCCAGCAGCAGGCCAAGCGAACCCGGGGAGCTGTTTTTT
>NA|TRBJ2-2|TRBD2|TRBV6-1|19
CASSVIFASGGANTGELFF
TGTGCCAGCAGTGTAATCTTTGCTAGCGGGGGCGCGAACACCGGGGAGCTGTTTTTT
>NA|TRBJ2-1|TRBD2|TRBV6-6|16
CASSPRLAGRNNEQFF
TGTGCCAGCAGTCCCCGACTAGCGGGAAGGAACAATGAGCAGTTCTTC
>NA|TRBJ2-7|NA|TRBV6-6|15
CASSYSPLAGYEQYF
TGTGCCAGCAGTTACTCGCCGCTAGCAGGTTACGAGCAGTACTTC
>NA|TRBJ2-3|NA|TRBV28|14
CASSFAFATDTQYF
TGTGCCAGCAGTTTTGCGTTCGCCACAGATACGCAGTATTTT
>once|TRBJ2-1|TRBD1|TRBV18|15
CASSLQGISYNEQFF
TGTGCCAGCTCACTACAGGGGATCTCCTACAATGAGCAGTTCTTC
>NA|TRBJ2-5|TRBD2|TRBV28|16
CASSLGLAGGEETQYF
TGTGCCAGCAGTTTGGGACTAGCGGGGGGGGAGGAGACCCAGTACTTC
>once|TRBJ2-6|NA|TRBV5-1|17
CASSLIGRVSGANVLTF
TGCGCCAGCAGCTTGATTGGCAGAGTCTCTGGGGCCAACGTCCTGACTTTC
>few|TRBJ1-3|NA|TRBV7-9|16
CASRFTQGRDWNTIYF
TGTGCCAGCAGATTTACCCAGGGCAGGGATTGGAACACCATATATTTT
>NA|TRBJ2-7|TRBD2|TRBV5-1|15
CASSLDGGRDYEQYF
TGCGCCAGCAGCCTCGATGGGGGGAGGGACTACGAGCAGTACTTC
>NA|TRBJ2-4|NA|TRBV6-5|13
CASSSVTDNIQYF
TGTGCCAGCAGTTCCGTGACAGATAACATTCAGTACTTC
>NA|TRBJ2-7|NA|TRBV7-9|11
CARIPSYEQYF
TGTGCCAGAATACCATCCTACGAGCAGTACTTC
>NA|TRBJ2-2|NA|TRBV10-3|11
CAIHNAGELFF
TGTGCCATCCATAATGCTGGGGAGCTGTTTTTT
>NA|TRBJ1-1|NA|TRBV5-1|15
CASRDWIGRNTEAFF
TGCGCCAGCAGGGATTGGATAGGGAGGAACACTGAAGCTTTCTTT
>few|TRBJ1-1|NA|TRBV5-1|17
CASSLGGSGRMNTEAFF
TGCGCCAGCAGCTTAGGGGGATCGGGACGGATGAACACTGAAGCTTTCTTT
>NA|TRBJ1-2|NA|TRBV7-3|13
CASSFGPAEGYTF
TGTGCCAGCAGCTTCGGGCCAGCGGAAGGCTACACCTTC
>NA|TRBJ2-3|TRBD2|TRBV7-2|15
CASSRGLAVTDTQYF
TGTGCCAGCAGCCGAGGGCTAGCGGTCACAGATACGCAGTATTTT
>NA|TRBJ2-2|TRBD1|TRBV19|14
CASSTQTGSGELFF
TGTGCCAGTAGTACACAGACAGGGTCCGGGGAGCTGTTTTTT
>NA|TRBJ1-5|NA|TRBV2|13
CASSVDGNQPQHF
TGTGCCAGCAGTGTGGACGGCAATCAGCCCCAGCATTTT
>NA|TRBJ2-2|TRBD1|TRBV7-6|16
CASSPRTGVSGGELFF
TGTGCCAGCAGCCCCAGGACAGGGGTCTCGGGCGGGGAGCTGTTTTTT
>NA|TRBJ2-2|NA|TRBV19|13
CASGLGYTGELFF
TGTGCCAGTGGCCTAGGATACACCGGGGAGCTGTTTTTT
>NA|TRBJ2-6|NA|TRBV6-1|15
CASSREPPGANVLTF
TGTGCCAGCAGCCGTGAACCACCTGGGGCCAACGTCCTGACTTTC
>NA|TRBJ2-1|NA|TRBV3-1/TRBV3-2|9
CASRQPLFF
TGTGCCAGCAGACAACCTTTGTTCTTC
>NA|TRBJ1-1|NA|TRBV6-4|13
CASSVVLGTEAFF
TGTGCCAGCAGCGTAGTGTTGGGCACTGAAGCTTTCTTT
>NA|TRBJ2-5|NA|TRBV29-1|12
CSSDREGETQYF
TGCAGCTCAGACCGGGAAGGGGAGACCCAGTACTTC
>NA|TRBJ2-1|TRBD1|TRBV18|15
CASSPLGQGYNEQFF
TGTGCCAGCTCACCATTGGGACAGGGCTACAATGAGCAGTTCTTC
>NA|TRBJ2-1|TRBD2|TRBV4-1|16
CASSQDLAGVGGEQFF
TGCGCCAGCAGCCAAGATCTAGCGGGAGTCGGGGGTGAGCAGTTCTTC
>NA|TRBJ2-1|NA|TRBV10-3|15
CAISENGGVYNEQFF
TGTGCCATCAGTGAGAACGGTGGGGTTTACAATGAGCAGTTCTTC
>NA|TRBJ1-5|TRBD1|TRBV19|16
CASSTPGGWNNQPQHF
TGTGCCAGTAGTACGCCAGGGGGCTGGAACAATCAGCCCCAGCATTTT
>NA|TRBJ2-2|NA|TRBV9|16
CASSGPLPANTGELFF
TGTGCCAGCAGCGGTCCGCTACCCGCGAACACCGGGGAGCTGTTTTTT
>NA|TRBJ2-3|NA|TRBV9|15
CASSVGRLRTDTQYF
TGTGCCAGCAGCGTAGGTCGACTGCGCACAGATACGCAGTATTTT
>NA|TRBJ2-1|TRBD2|TRBV18|16
CASSPRTGRGGNEQFF
TGTGCCAGCTCACCACGAACAGGGCGGGGGGGGAATGAGCAGTTCTTC
>medium-sized|TRBJ2-2|TRBD2|TRBV5-5|15
CASSSREGLTGELFF
TGTGCCAGCAGCAGCCGGGAGGGCCTCACCGGGGAGCTGTTTTTT
>few|TRBJ1-1|NA|TRBV27|13
CASSLERRTEAFF
TGTGCCAGCAGCCTAGAAAGGAGAACAGAAGCTTTCTTT
>NA|TRBJ2-7|TRBD1|TRBV5-1|14
CASSLRDRGGEQYF
TGCGCCAGCAGCCTCCGGGACAGGGGAGGCGAGCAGTACTTC
>NA|TRBJ2-1|NA|TRBV27|15
CASSLRLAVNNEQFF
TGTGCCAGCAGTTTAAGATTAGCGGTTAACAATGAGCAGTTCTTC
>NA|TRBJ2-7|TRBD2|TRBV5-1|14
CASSPSGRTYEQYF
TGCGCCAGCAGCCCTAGCGGGAGGACCTACGAGCAGTACTTC
>NA|TRBJ1-5|TRBD1|TRBV5-6|16
CASSSYRGSDNQPQHF
TGTGCCAGCAGCTCGTACAGGGGCTCGGACAATCAGCCCCAGCATTTT